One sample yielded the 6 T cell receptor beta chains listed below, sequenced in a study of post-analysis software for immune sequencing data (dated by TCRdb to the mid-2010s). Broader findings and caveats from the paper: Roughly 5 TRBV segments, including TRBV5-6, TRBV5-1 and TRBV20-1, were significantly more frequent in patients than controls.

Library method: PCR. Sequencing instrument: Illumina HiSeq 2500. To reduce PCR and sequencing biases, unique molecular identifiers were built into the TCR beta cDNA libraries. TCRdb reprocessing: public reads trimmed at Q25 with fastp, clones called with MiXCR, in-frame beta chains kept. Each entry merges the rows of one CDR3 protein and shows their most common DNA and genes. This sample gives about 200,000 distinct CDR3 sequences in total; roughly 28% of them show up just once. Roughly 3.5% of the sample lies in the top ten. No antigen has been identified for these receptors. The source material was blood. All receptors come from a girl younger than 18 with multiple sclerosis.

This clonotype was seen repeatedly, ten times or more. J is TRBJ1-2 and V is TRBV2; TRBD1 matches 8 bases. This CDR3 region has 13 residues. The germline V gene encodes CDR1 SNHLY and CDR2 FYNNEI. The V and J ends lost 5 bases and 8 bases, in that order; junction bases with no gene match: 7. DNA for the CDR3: TGTGCCAGCAGTCTCGACAGGGGAAGGGGCTACACCTTC. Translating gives CASSLDRGRGYTF.

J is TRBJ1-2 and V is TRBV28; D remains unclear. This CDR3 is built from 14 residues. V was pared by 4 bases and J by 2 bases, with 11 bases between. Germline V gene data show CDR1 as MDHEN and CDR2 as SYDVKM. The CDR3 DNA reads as TGTGCCAGCAGTTCCTTGGGCCCCAACTATGGCTACACCTTC. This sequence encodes CASSSLGPNYGYTF.

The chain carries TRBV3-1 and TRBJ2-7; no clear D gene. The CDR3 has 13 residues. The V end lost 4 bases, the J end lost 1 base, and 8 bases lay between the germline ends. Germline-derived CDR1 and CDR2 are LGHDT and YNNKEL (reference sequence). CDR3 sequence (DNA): TGTGCCAGCAGCCGTCTCCGGTCCTACGAGCAGTACTTC. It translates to CASSRLRSYEQYF.

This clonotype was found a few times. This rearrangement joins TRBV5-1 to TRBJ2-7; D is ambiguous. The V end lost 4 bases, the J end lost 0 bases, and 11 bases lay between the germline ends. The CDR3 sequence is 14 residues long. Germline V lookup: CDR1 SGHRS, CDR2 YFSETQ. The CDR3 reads CASSLSGVSYEQYF. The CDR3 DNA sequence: TGCGCCAGCAGCCTCTCGGGTGTCTCCTACGAGCAGTACTTC.

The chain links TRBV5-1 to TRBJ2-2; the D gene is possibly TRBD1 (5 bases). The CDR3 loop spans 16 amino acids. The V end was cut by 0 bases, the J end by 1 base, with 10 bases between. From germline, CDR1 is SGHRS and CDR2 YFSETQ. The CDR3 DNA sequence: TGCGCCAGCAGCTTGGTTCCAGGGCTGAACACCGGGGAGCTGTTTTTT. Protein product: CASSLVPGLNTGELFF.

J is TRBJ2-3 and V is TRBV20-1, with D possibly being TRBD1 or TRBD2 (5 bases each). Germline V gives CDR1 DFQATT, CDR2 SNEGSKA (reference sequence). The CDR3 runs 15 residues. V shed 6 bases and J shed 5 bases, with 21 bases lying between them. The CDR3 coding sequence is TGCAGTGCCCCTCGCCCGAGGGGCGCACAAGATACGCAGTATTTT. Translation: CSAPRPRGAQDTQYF.